A single count supports the clone carrying this T cell receptor (beta chain). A J-beta primer mix and a sample-barcoded 5' primer were used in a second PCR of about 7 to 12 cycles. CDR3-containing paired-end reads numbering at least 3 million came from each sample. TCRdb processed the 5' RACE reads anew with MiXCR; each CDR3 protein has one entry. This sample has around 970,000 distinct CDR3 sequences, with roughly half found just once. The data were obtained in a study of blood T cells in healthy people across ages. CDR1 and CDR2 (germline): SGHKS, YYEKEE (reference sequence). Trimming left V 0 bases short and J 7 bases short, with 17 bases between. The CDR3 is 16 residues long.

The chain is built from TRBV5-5 and TRBJ2-1, with a tentative D call TRBD2 (5 bases). This receptor was taken from a woman aged 60-75 years in good health. The sample taken for sequencing was blood. CDR3 in amino acids: CASSLDMGSSLNEQFF. The CDR3 bases are TGTGCCAGCAGCTTGGACATGGGGTCTAGCCTAAATGAGCAGTTCTTC.